This TCR beta chain is drawn from a study of technical replicates of blood from several donors. Measured with immunoSEQ multiplex PCR; TCRdb has only the in-frame clones, and not every one. This sample yields tens of thousands of clones, of which about 94% are seen a single time; roughly 4% belongs to the top ten. The clonotype comes from a human donor in good health. Some clones in this sample may be carry-over from other donors' samples. Material for sequencing was PBMCs.

For the CDR3, the DNA is TGTGCCAGCAGTTCAACCACTAGTAGTTACGAGCAGTACTTC. Protein product: CASSSTTSSYEQYF. V is TRBV2 and J is TRBJ2-7; the D gene is possibly TRBD2 (5 bases). V was cut by 5 bases and J by 4 bases, with 15 bases left in between. Germline V gives CDR1 SNHLY, CDR2 FYNNEI. CDR3 size: 14 residues.